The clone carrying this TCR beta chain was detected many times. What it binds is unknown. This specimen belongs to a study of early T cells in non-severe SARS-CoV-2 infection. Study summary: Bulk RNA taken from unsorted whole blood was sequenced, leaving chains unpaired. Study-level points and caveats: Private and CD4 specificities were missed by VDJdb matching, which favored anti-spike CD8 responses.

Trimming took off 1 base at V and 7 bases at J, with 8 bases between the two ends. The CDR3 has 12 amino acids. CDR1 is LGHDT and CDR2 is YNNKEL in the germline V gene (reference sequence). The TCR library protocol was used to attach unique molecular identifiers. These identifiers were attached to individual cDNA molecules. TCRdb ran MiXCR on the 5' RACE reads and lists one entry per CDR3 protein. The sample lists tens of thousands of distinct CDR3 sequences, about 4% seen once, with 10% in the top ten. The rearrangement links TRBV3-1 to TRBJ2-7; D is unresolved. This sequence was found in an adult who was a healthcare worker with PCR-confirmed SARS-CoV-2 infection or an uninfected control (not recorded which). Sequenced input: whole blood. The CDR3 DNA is TGTGCCAGCAGCCAAGTTAAGAGGGAGCAGTACTTC. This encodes CASSQVKREQYF.